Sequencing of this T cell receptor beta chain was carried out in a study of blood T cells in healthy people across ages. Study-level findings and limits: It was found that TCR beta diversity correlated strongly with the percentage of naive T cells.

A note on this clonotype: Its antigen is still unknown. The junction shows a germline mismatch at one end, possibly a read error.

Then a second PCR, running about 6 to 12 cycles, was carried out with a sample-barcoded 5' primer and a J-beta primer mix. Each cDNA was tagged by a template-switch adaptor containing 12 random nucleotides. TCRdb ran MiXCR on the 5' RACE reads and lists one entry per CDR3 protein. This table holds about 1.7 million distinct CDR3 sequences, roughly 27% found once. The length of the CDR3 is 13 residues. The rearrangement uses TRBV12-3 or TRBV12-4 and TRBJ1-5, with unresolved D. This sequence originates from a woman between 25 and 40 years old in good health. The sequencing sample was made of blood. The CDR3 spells CASSVTANQPRHF. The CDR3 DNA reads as TGTGCCAGCAGTGTTACAGCCAATCAGCCCCGGCATTTT.